The 29 T cell receptor beta chains below come from one sample, sequenced in a study of blood T cell repertoires in COVID-19. Measured with immunoSEQ multiplex PCR; TCRdb has only the in-frame clones, and not every one. The table records 400,000 or so clones, roughly 88% of them present only once. What was sequenced was PBMCs or T cells enriched from blood (not recorded which). The origin of the receptors is a woman aged 40 to 55 with acute COVID-19.

This chain connects TRBV1 to TRBJ2-1; TRBD2 is the table's D call and was not checked against the DNA. TRBV1 is a pseudogene segment. The CDR3 spans 16 residues. CDR3 sequence: CTSSKSVAEDYNEQFF. The CDR3, as DNA: TGCACCAGCAGCAAGTCAGTAGCAGAAGACTACAATGAGCAGTTCTTC.

V usage is TRBV5-1 and J usage is TRBJ2-3; no firm D call. Germline assignment: CDR1 SGHRS and CDR2 YFSETQ. V dropped 5 bases and J dropped 4 bases, with 8 bases sitting between them. The CDR3 sequence is 12 residues long. The CDR3 protein is CASSNSPDTQYF. For the CDR3, the DNA is TGCGCCAGCAGTAACAGCCCAGATACGCAGTATTTT.

The V and J genes are TRBV24-1 and TRBJ2-2; 7 nucleotides line up with TRBD1. The CDR3 loop spans 15 amino acids. The germline V gene encodes CDR1 KGHDR and CDR2 SFDVKD. J was trimmed by 7 bases and V by 10 bases; bases with no gene match: 14. The CDR3 bases are TGTGCCACTACCTCCGGGACAGATAGCCGCGGGGAGCTGTTTTTT. This sequence encodes CATTSGTDSRGELFF.

J is TRBJ1-5 and V is TRBV24-1; TRBD1 is a possible D gene (5 bases). The CDR3 has 15 amino acids. The V gene's germline CDR1 is KGHDR and CDR2 SFDVKD. Trimming took off 5 bases at V and 3 bases at J, with 13 bases between the two ends. CDR3 amino acids: CATSGAGTNNQPQHF. The DNA for the CDR3 is TGTGCCACCAGTGGGGCGGGGACTAACAATCAGCCCCAGCATTTT.

The rearrangement joins TRBV5-1 to TRBJ1-3; D might be TRBD1 (6 bases). Per the germline V gene, CDR1 is SGHRS and CDR2 is YFSETQ. This CDR3 region has 16 residues. Between the trimmed V and J ends, which lost 0 bases and 2 bases, there was a span of 12 bases. The CDR3 spells CASSLGAQGTGNTIYF. DNA of the CDR3: TGCGCCAGCAGCTTGGGGGCACAGGGTACTGGAAACACCATATATTTT.

The gene calls are TRBV5-1 and TRBJ2-1; possible D gene TRBD1, 7 bases. Germline V CDR1 and CDR2: SGHRS, YFSETQ. This CDR3 has 14 amino acids. Trimming stripped 0 bases from V and 8 bases from J, with 12 bases between. The CDR3 sequence is CASSLDRGTDEQFF. CDR3 DNA sequence: TGCGCCAGCAGCTTGGACCGGGGGACAGATGAGCAGTTCTTC. The full variable domain, rest sourced from reference TRBV5-1 and TRBJ2-1, is KAGVTQTPRYLIKTRGQQVTLSCSPISGHRSVSWYQQTPGQGLQFLFEYFSETQRNKGNFPGRFSGRQFSNSRSEMNVSTLELGDSALYLCASSLDRGTDEQFFGPGTRLTVL.

The CDR3 DNA reads TGTGCCAGCAACCTCCATGGACAGACGAACACTGAAGCTTTCTTT. It specifies CASNLHGQTNTEAFF. The chain joins TRBV7-9 to TRBJ1-1, with D maybe TRBD1 (6 bases). Germline lookup yields CDR1 SEHNR and CDR2 FQNEAQ (reference sequence). V shed 7 bases and J shed 1 base, with 16 bases lying between them. There are 15 residues in the CDR3.

The V and J genes are TRBV7-9 and TRBJ2-1, with a weak D call TRBD2 (6 bases). Germline CDR1 is SEHNR and CDR2 is FQNEAQ (reference sequence). This CDR3 is built from 15 residues. The germline V and J ends were trimmed by 3 bases and 8 bases, with 17 bases remaining between them. CDR3 in DNA: TGTGCCAGCAGCTTTCGTGGGGGGTTAAGCGATGAGCAGTTCTTC. Translated: CASSFRGGLSDEQFF.

This clone has a single count. The CDR3, as DNA: TGTGCCAGCAGTCCTGGGTGGCGGGCCTTTGAAGCTTTCTTT. Translated: CASSPGWRAFEAFF. V is TRBV27 and J is TRBJ1-1; D unresolved. Trimming cost V 5 bases and J 7 bases, with 17 bases left between them. Per the germline V gene, CDR1 is MNHEY and CDR2 is SMNVEV (reference sequence). This CDR3 is 14 amino acids long.

The chain joins TRBV5-8 to TRBJ1-2; D might be TRBD1 (6 bases). Germline CDR1 SGHTS, CDR2 YDEGEE. The CDR3 is 12 amino acids. Trimming removed 4 bases from V and 7 bases from J, with 11 bases in between. The CDR3 sequence: CASSPTGIGYTF. The CDR3 DNA reads TGTGCCAGCAGCCCTACAGGGATTGGCTACACCTTC.

The V gene is TRBV2, the J gene TRBJ1-1; TRBD1 matches 7 bases. Germline V CDR1 and CDR2: SNHLY, FYNNEI. The CDR3 loop spans 13 amino acids. Germline trimming cut 0 bases from V and 7 bases from J; bases unmatched to any gene: 2. The CDR3 loop reads CASSEARTGEAFF. The DNA of the CDR3 is TGTGCCAGCAGTGAAGCTAGGACAGGTGAAGCTTTCTTT.

The V gene is TRBV6-1, the J gene TRBJ1-6, with D perhaps matching TRBD1 (6 bases). V lost 1 base to trimming and J lost 5 bases, with 9 bases between them. Germline V gives CDR1 MNHNS, CDR2 SASEGT. CDR3 length equals 15 residues. CDR3: CASSEEGHNNSPLHF. In nucleotides, the CDR3 is TGTGCCAGCAGTGAAGAGGGACATAATAATTCACCCCTCCACTTT.

V usage is TRBV14 and J usage is TRBJ2-2, with 12 positions matching TRBD1. J gave up 4 bases and V 3 bases, and 6 bases lay outside the gene matches. The length of the CDR3 is 17 residues. CDR1 SGHDN and CDR2 FVKESK come from the germline V gene. CDR3 sequence (DNA): TGTGCCAGCAGCCACCGAAGGGGACAGGGGGCCACCGGGGAGCTGTTTTTT. Its protein is CASSHRRGQGATGELFF.

The genes are TRBV10-3 and TRBJ1-1; 12 positions match TRBD1. V was pared by 3 bases and J by 3 bases, with 5 bases of the junction left unmatched. This CDR3 region has 16 residues. CDR1 is ENHRY, CDR2 SYGVKD, per germline. The CDR3 nucleotides are TGTGCCATCAGTGATGGGACAGGGGGCATGGACACTGAAGCTTTCTTT. It yields the protein CAISDGTGGMDTEAFF.

The CDR3 here is CASSGRRQGRENYGYTF. The CDR3 nucleotides read TGCGCCAGCAGCGGGAGGCGACAGGGGAGAGAAAACTATGGCTACACCTTC. The chain recombines TRBV5-1 with TRBJ1-2; TRBD1 aligns across 8 bases. Per germline, CDR1 SGHRS and CDR2 YFSETQ. The trim removed 4 bases at V and 2 bases at J, leaving 13 bases unmatched. This CDR3 region has 17 residues.

The V gene is TRBV5-5, the J gene TRBJ2-5, with 8 bases that match TRBD2. Unmatched junction bases numbered 10, after V lost 1 base and J lost 5 bases. Per the germline V gene, CDR1 is SGHKS and CDR2 is YYEKEE (reference sequence). CDR3 size: 16 residues. The CDR3 nucleotides read TGTGCCAGCAGCTTGTTGTACGGGGGGGCCACGGAGACCCAGTACTTC. Its protein product is CASSLLYGGATETQYF.

The rearrangement links TRBV10-3 to TRBJ2-7; D is perhaps TRBD1 (6 bases). V lost 2 bases, J lost 0 bases, and 11 bases lay in between. CDR1 is ENHRY, CDR2 SYGVKD, per germline. The CDR3 spans 15 residues. The CDR3 sequence: CAISEPDRSSYEQYF. As DNA, the CDR3 is TGTGCCATCAGTGAGCCGGACAGAAGCTCCTACGAGCAGTACTTC.

As concerns this clone: The junction differs from germline at one of its ends, possibly a read error. The J gene is TRBJ2-1, the V gene TRBV6-5; the match to TRBD2 covers 8 bases. The CDR3 is 15 amino acids. The V gene's germline CDR1 is MNHEY and CDR2 SVGAGI. Here the CDR3 DNA reads TGTGCCAGCAGAAGGGGACTAGTCTCCAACAATGAGCAGTTCTTC. As protein: CASRRGLVSNNEQFF.

The rearrangement joins TRBV5-1 to TRBJ2-2, with 14 bases that match TRBD2. J gave up 5 bases and V 4 bases, and 4 bases lay outside the gene matches. This CDR3 region has 16 residues. CDR1 and CDR2 from the germline V gene are SGHRS and YFSETQ. The CDR3 protein is CASSLGLAGGTGELFF. DNA for the CDR3: TGCGCCAGCAGCCTTGGACTAGCGGGGGGTACCGGGGAGCTGTTTTTT.

This rearrangement joins TRBV5-1 to TRBJ1-6, with 7 nucleotides matching TRBD1. The CDR3 contains 16 residues. Trimming cost V 4 bases and J 1 base; bases outside gene matches: 5. In germline, CDR1 is SGHRS, CDR2 YFSETQ. The CDR3 protein is CASSQTGLSYNSPLHF. The CDR3 bases are TGCGCCAGCAGCCAGACAGGGCTTTCCTATAATTCACCCCTCCACTTT.

This rearrangement joins TRBV6-5 to TRBJ2-7; 7 nucleotides align to TRBD1. Per the germline V gene, CDR1 is MNHEY and CDR2 is SVGAGI. CDR3 size: 14 residues. J was trimmed by 3 bases and V by 5 bases; bases with no gene match: 7. The CDR3 is CASSPQGEDYEQYF. CDR3 nucleotides: TGTGCCAGCAGTCCTCAGGGGGAAGACTACGAGCAGTACTTC.

The chain links TRBV21-1 to TRBJ1-2. TRBV21-1 is a known pseudogene. This CDR3 comprises 14 residues. In nucleotides, the CDR3 is TGTGCCAGCAGCGTCCCCGGAGCCATCTATGGCTACACCTTC. As protein: CASSVPGAIYGYTF.

The V and J genes are TRBV5-1 and TRBJ2-7, with TRBD2 matching 11 bases. Germline V gene data show CDR1 as SGHRS and CDR2 as YFSETQ. The length of the CDR3 is 15 residues. The V gene end was trimmed by 3 bases and the J gene end by 0 bases; junction bases not matched to a gene: 2. The CDR3 loop is CASSSGLAGSYEQYF. In nucleotides, the CDR3 is TGCGCCAGCAGCTCTGGACTAGCGGGCTCCTACGAGCAGTACTTC.

The chain recombines TRBV15 with TRBJ2-2; D might be TRBD1 (6 bases). With 0 bases removed from V and 0 bases from J, the gap between germline ends came to 8 bases. Germline-derived CDR1 and CDR2 are LNHNV and YYDKDF (reference sequence). The length of the CDR3 is 16 residues. For the CDR3, the DNA is TGTGCCACCAGCAGAGATAGACAGGCGAACACCGGGGAGCTGTTTTTT. Translating gives CATSRDRQANTGELFF.

The chain is built from TRBV4-1 and TRBJ1-1; no clear D. Trimming stripped 4 bases from V and 0 bases from J, with 6 bases between. The CDR3 covers 13 residues. Per the germline V gene, CDR1 is MGHRA and CDR2 is YSYEKL. The DNA of the CDR3 is TGCGCCAGCAGCCTCACAGTGAACACTGAAGCTTTCTTT. Its translation is CASSLTVNTEAFF.

This clone is a singleton in its sample. This chain links TRBV11-2 with TRBJ2-1, with D unclear. The V gene lost 2 bases and the J gene lost 6 bases, with 5 bases spanning the gap. CDR1 is SGHAT, CDR2 FQNNGV, per germline. The CDR3 length is 12 residues. The CDR3 DNA reads TGTGCCAGCAGCTTAACGGGCAATGAGCAGTTCTTC. Translation gives CASSLTGNEQFF. The full variable domain, completed using reference TRBV11-2 and TRBJ2-1, is EAGVAQSPRYKIIEKRQSVAFWCNPISGHATLYWYQQILGQGPKLLIQFQNNGVVDDSQLPKDRFSAERLKGVDSTLKIQPAKLEDSAVYLCASSLTGNEQFFGPGTRLTVL.

The count of this clone is one. The DNA of the CDR3 is TGTGCCAGCAGTTACTCCCACGGGGCTGGAAACACCATATATTTT. It specifies CASSYSHGAGNTIYF. V gene TRBV6-5 combines with J gene TRBJ1-3; D ambiguous. CDR1 and CDR2 from the germline V gene are MNHEY and SVGAGI. This CDR3 contains 15 residues. Trimming took off 0 bases at V and 2 bases at J, with 8 bases between the two ends.

This chain joins TRBV12-3 or TRBV12-4 and TRBJ1-1; D is unresolved. The germline V and J ends were trimmed by 3 bases and 3 bases, with 5 bases remaining between them. This CDR3 comprises 12 residues. The chain's CDR3 is CASSFEYTEAFF. The CDR3 nucleotides are TGTGCCAGCAGTTTTGAGTACACTGAAGCTTTCTTT.

The chain couples TRBV24-1 to TRBJ2-1, with a possible D match to TRBD1 (5 bases). CDR1 and CDR2 (germline): KGHDR, SFDVKD. The V end lost 3 bases, the J end lost 8 bases, and 10 bases lay between the germline ends. CDR3 length: 13 amino acids. CDR3 nucleotide sequence: TGTGCCACCAGTGATGACAGCTCACATGAGCAGTTCTTC. Translation: CATSDDSSHEQFF.